A selection of T cell receptor beta chains follows, all from one sample in a study of T cell changes during pregnancy in multiple sclerosis. Only in-frame clones appear in the TCRdb table, and some are missing; sequencing was by immunoSEQ multiplex PCR. The data show 70,000 to 95,000 clones, with about 89% seen just once and under 0.6% held by the top ten. The sequences come from CD4+ T cells from peripheral blood mononuclear cells, collected in the second trimester of pregnancy. The receptors originated from a female donor with multiple sclerosis, enrolled in a pregnancy study. CDR3s include the opening cysteine and the closing phenylalanine or tryptophan. Each record gives: V gene, CDR3 protein.

V gene: TRBV6-6
CDR3 protein: CASSYPTGVQETQYF

V gene: TRBV19
CDR3 protein: CASSPDLGMEEGMVYGYTF

V gene: TRBV7-2
CDR3 protein: CASVESGRSYEQYF

V gene: TRBV2
CDR3 protein: CASTTEGGYEQYF

V gene: TRBV4-3
CDR3 protein: CASSQDPEEQGAYYSNQPQHF

V gene: TRBV19
CDR3 protein: CASSLGQLPATDTQYF

V gene: TRBV7-9
CDR3 protein: CASSLPLPSYNEQFF

V gene: TRBV9
CDR3 protein: CASGGTSYYEQYF

V gene: TRBV27
CDR3 protein: CASRGSSRETQYF

V gene: TRBV5-1
CDR3 protein: CASSLGGQGMNEAFF

V gene: TRBV5-1
CDR3 protein: CASSLGGGAQVSGYTF

V gene: TRBV2
CDR3 protein: CATRLAGGTDTQYF

V gene: TRBV6-5
CDR3 protein: CASSPWGLTEAFF

V gene: TRBV9
CDR3 protein: CASSAYRDRPYEQYF

V gene: TRBV29-1
CDR3 protein: CSGGTMNTGELFF

V gene: TRBV2
CDR3 protein: CASSEALVRVGLRGYTF

V gene: TRBV25-1
CDR3 protein: CASSPGGGLYGYTF

V gene: TRBV11-2
CDR3 protein: CASSPPGLVLNTDTQYF

V gene: TRBV4-3
CDR3 protein: CASSQGFGGWSTSTDTQYF

V gene: TRBV6-1
CDR3 protein: CASSEARGGLANYGYTF

V gene: TRBV6-1
CDR3 protein: CASTVEVYGYTF

V gene: TRBV6-1
CDR3 protein: CASRPGTSRYNEQFF

V gene: TRBV5-1
CDR3 protein: CASSPRTGGSTGELFF

V gene: TRBV6-5
CDR3 protein: CASSYQGSTEAFF

V gene: TRBV5-6
CDR3 protein: CASSLLGTGGSLNTEAFF

V gene: TRBV30
CDR3 protein: CAWIRVKGYTF

V gene: TRBV18
CDR3 protein: CASSQLATPNEKLFF

V gene: TRBV7-9
CDR3 protein: CASSIQGTGNTIYF

V gene: TRBV5-6
CDR3 protein: CASSYTGAPLHF

V gene: TRBV5-4
CDR3 protein: CASSLSAGGREQYF

V gene: TRBV28
CDR3 protein: CASSAHAGDNEKLFF

V gene: TRBV28
CDR3 protein: CASSSRGSGIRELFF

V gene: TRBV7-3
CDR3 protein: CASSPGSPYNEQFF

V gene: TRBV6-5
CDR3 protein: CASRAFRAGANVLTF

V gene: TRBV11-3
CDR3 protein: CASSPLTGAGELFF

V gene: TRBV5-1
CDR3 protein: CASSLGTGGPNTEAFF

V gene: TRBV9
CDR3 protein: CASSATTGDTGELFF

V gene: TRBV7-9
CDR3 protein: CASSLSGGANEQFF

V gene: TRBV19
CDR3 protein: CASSIAGVDEQYF

V gene: TRBV6-5
CDR3 protein: CASSYSSGGSSYEQYF

V gene: TRBV4-1
CDR3 protein: CASSRPGTEAFF

V gene: TRBV28
CDR3 protein: CASPGASSYEQYF

V gene: TRBV6-1
CDR3 protein: CASSGGQGRFNTEAFF

V gene: TRBV7-2
CDR3 protein: CASSYPGERYEQYF

V gene: TRBV30
CDR3 protein: CAWTRGRVGYTF

V gene: TRBV13
CDR3 protein: CASSLRGTSGGAYNEQFF

V gene: TRBV4-2
CDR3 protein: CASSQGQTYEQYF

V gene: TRBV25-1
CDR3 protein: CASRAQGGTDTQYF

V gene: TRBV29-1
CDR3 protein: CSARTVDTEAFF

V gene: TRBV5-4
CDR3 protein: CASTPDRATPRYTF

V gene: TRBV9
CDR3 protein: CASSAIDRFSTDTQYF

V gene: TRBV9
CDR3 protein: CASSPRVASTDTQYF

V gene: TRBV5-1
CDR3 protein: CASSFGLAGGTGELFF

V gene: TRBV15
CDR3 protein: CATSLSPRTGGINSPLHF

V gene: TRBV18
CDR3 protein: CASSPGTGREQYF

V gene: TRBV19
CDR3 protein: CASTRTGGDLGTQYF

V gene: TRBV25-1
CDR3 protein: CARTMGQGETNSPLHF

V gene: TRBV30
CDR3 protein: CAWSLTANTGELFF

V gene: TRBV27
CDR3 protein: CASSWTLRTSGGVRTGELFF

V gene: TRBV10-3
CDR3 protein: CAIRDRGRNTIYF